These 9 T cell receptor beta chains came from one sample sequenced in a study of T cells in localized non-small cell lung cancer (dated by TCRdb to 2019 to 2021). Receptors were amplified or captured by the immunoSEQ multiplex PCR assay. Here the immuneACCESS table is served through TCRdb, limited to in-frame sequences with V and J called. Missing clones are a known gap in these copies; in checked studies unresolved V genes cover under half, and the rest lacks a known reason. The table for this sample lists about 59,000 clones; 91% of them were counted only once. The top ten clones comprise about 20% of the sample. The sample here was peripheral blood, taken before any cancer treatment. The receptors originated from a man between 40 and 70 years old with stage I lung adenocarcinoma.

This clone was seen only once. Here the CDR3 DNA reads TGTGCCAGCAGATCAGACAGGCTAACGCAGTATTTT. The encoded protein is CASRSDRLTQYF. The chain combines TRBV5-4 with TRBJ2-3; perhaps TRBD1 as D (6 bases). CDR1 and CDR2 from the germline V gene are SGHNT and YYREEE (reference sequence). V lost 5 bases and J lost 9, with 13 bases in between. This CDR3 is 12 amino acids long.

This sequence joins TRBV7-9 and TRBJ2-1; TRBD1 matches 9 bases. The V segment lost 1 base and the J segment 3 bases; nucleotides outside the gene matches: 1. There are 15 residues in the CDR3. Germline V gene sequence: CDR1 SEHNR, CDR2 FQNEAQ (reference sequence). The CDR3 sequence is CASSLGTGDYNEQFF. CDR3 DNA sequence: TGTGCCAGCAGCTTAGGGACAGGGGACTACAATGAGCAGTTCTTC.

The genes are TRBV7-6 and TRBJ2-3; the D call may be TRBD1 or TRBD2 (5 bases each). V was pared by 3 bases and J by 1 base, with 14 bases between. The CDR3 consists of 16 residues. From germline, CDR1 is SGHVS and CDR2 FNYEAQ. The CDR3 here is CASSFVGDRGTDTQYF. Here the CDR3 DNA reads TGTGCCAGCAGCTTTGTCGGGGACCGGGGCACAGATACGCAGTATTTT.

The gene calls are TRBV11-1 and TRBJ2-2, with TRBD2 as a possible D gene (7 bases). This CDR3 comprises 15 residues. From germline, CDR1 is SGHAT and CDR2 FQDESV (reference sequence). Trimming left V 1 base short and J 7 bases short, with 13 bases between. The CDR3 DNA is TGTGCCAGCAGCTTAGGCGGGGGCGCCGGCGGGGAGCTGTTTTTT. It encodes CASSLGGGAGGELFF.

The chain recombines TRBV30 with TRBJ1-5; D is undetermined. V gave up 0 bases and J gave up 9 bases, with 9 bases separating them. From germline, CDR1 is GTSNPN and CDR2 SVGIG (reference sequence). This CDR3 is 12 amino acids long. CDR3 nucleotides: TGTGCCTGGAGTGTGCTGGGCGGGCCCCAGCATTTT. Translated: CAWSVLGGPQHF.

V is TRBV6-1 and J is TRBJ2-2; TRBD1 matches at 10 bases. Germline V gene lookup returns CDR1 MNHNS and CDR2 SASEGT. The CDR3 is 15 residues long. After removal of 9 bases from V and 4 bases from J, the junction contained 8 bases not matched to a gene. The CDR3 region is CASSRDRGTTGELFF. The CDR3 DNA sequence: TGTGCCAGTAGCCGGGACAGGGGTACCACCGGGGAGCTGTTTTTT.

The chain recombines TRBV7-9 with TRBJ1-4, with 9 bases matching TRBD1. Germline V lookup: CDR1 SEHNR, CDR2 FQNEAQ (reference sequence). This CDR3 is built from 14 residues. The V segment lost 3 bases and the J segment 8 bases; nucleotides outside the gene matches: 4. The CDR3 region has the DNA TGTGCCAGCAGCTTCGGGACAGGGAACGAAAAACTGTTTTTT. This codes for CASSFGTGNEKLFF.

In its sample, this clone was seen once. The V gene is TRBV7-9, the J gene TRBJ1-2, with a weak D call TRBD1 (5 bases). The germline V gene encodes CDR1 SEHNR and CDR2 FQNEAQ (reference sequence). CDR3 size: 13 residues. V was pared by 5 bases and J by 1 base, with 8 bases between. The CDR3 loop reads CASSPDSNYGYTF. For the CDR3, the DNA is TGTGCCAGCAGCCCCGACAGTAACTATGGCTACACCTTC.

The chain combines TRBV6-1 with TRBJ2-7, with 13 bases that match TRBD2. CDR3 size: 17 residues. V gave up 1 base and J gave up 5 bases; unmatched junction bases: 8. From germline, CDR1 is MNHNS and CDR2 SASEGT. The CDR3, as DNA: TGTGCCAGCAGTGAAGAACTAGCGGGAGGGCCGGTCGACGAGCAGTACTTC. Protein sequence: CASSEELAGGPVDEQYF.